The TCR beta chain under discussion was sequenced for a study of radiotherapy plus CTLA-4 blockade in lung cancer. Looking at the study overall: Roughly 17% of patients responded objectively, and around 32% achieved disease control.

Points from the study as a whole: Among blood TCR repertoires after radiotherapy plus ipilimumab, tumor-derived clones expanded. According to reports, early shifts in blood T cell clones, alongside interferon-beta, forecast response most accurately.

Details on this clone: Its antigen is still unknown.

Germline V lookup: CDR1 SGHRS, CDR2 YFSETQ. The V gene lost 8 bases and the J gene lost 0 bases, with 14 bases spanning the gap. The CDR3 contains 14 residues. TCRdb's table, derived via immunoSEQ multiplex PCR, lists solely in-frame clones and lacks some. Here the sample spans 65,000 to 95,000 clones, roughly 86% being singletons. The source is a human donor with non-small cell lung cancer who had stable disease on radiotherapy plus ipilimumab. The chain has TRBV5-1 and TRBJ1-2; no clear D. Sample: peripheral blood, taken from a patient treated with radiotherapy plus ipilimumab. The CDR3 reads CASSPQTTNYGYTF. As DNA, the CDR3 is TGCGCCAGTTCACCCCAGACCACTAACTATGGCTACACCTTC. The whole variable domain, filled in from reference TRBV5-1 and TRBJ1-2, reads KAGVTQTPRYLIKTRGQQVTLSCSPISGHRSVSWYQQTPGQGLQFLFEYFSETQRNKGNFPGRFSGRQFSNSRSEMNVSTLELGDSALYLCASSPQTTNYGYTFGSGTRLTVV.